This T cell receptor beta chain was sequenced during a study of blood T cell repertoires in COVID-19. Background on the study: Samples came from the United States, Italy and Spain, spanning acute and convalescent COVID-19. Nucleic acid was either cDNA or gDNA, and it came from T cells, B-cell-depleted T cells, or PBMCs.

Germline CDR1 reads SGHTS; CDR2 reads YDEGEE. With 3 bases clipped from V and 6 bases from J, the junction kept 4 bases outside the gene matches. CDR3 length equals 14 residues. In the study's own analysis: For nucleated cells, counts were estimated from reference gene primer amplification. Assay used: immunoSEQ multiplex PCR; TCRdb lists only in-frame clones, some missing. V and J calls and clone size follow that table, whereas D and trimming were derived from the DNA. The repertoire holds some 73,000 clones, more than 80% seen once, with 35% to 40% in the top ten. This clonotype was sampled from a woman of 80 years or more with active or convalescent COVID-19. This chain links TRBV5-8 with TRBJ1-1; TRBD1 matches at 11 bases. Source material: peripheral blood. The CDR3 protein is CASSWDRGGPEAFF. The DNA for the CDR3 is TGTGCCAGCAGCTGGGACAGGGGGGGGCCTGAAGCTTTCTTT.